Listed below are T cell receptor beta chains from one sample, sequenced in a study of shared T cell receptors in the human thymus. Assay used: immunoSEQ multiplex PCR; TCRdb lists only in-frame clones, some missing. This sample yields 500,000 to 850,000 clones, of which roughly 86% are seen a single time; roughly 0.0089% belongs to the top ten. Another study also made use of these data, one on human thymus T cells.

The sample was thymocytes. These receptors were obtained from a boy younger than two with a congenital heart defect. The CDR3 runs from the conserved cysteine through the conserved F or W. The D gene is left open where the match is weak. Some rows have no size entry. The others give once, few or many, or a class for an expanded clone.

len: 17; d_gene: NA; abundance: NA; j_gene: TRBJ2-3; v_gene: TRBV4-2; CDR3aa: CASSPTDSAVWQRTQYF; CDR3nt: TGTGCCAGCAGCCCGACAGACAGTGCAGTTTGGCAAAGGACGCAGTATTTT
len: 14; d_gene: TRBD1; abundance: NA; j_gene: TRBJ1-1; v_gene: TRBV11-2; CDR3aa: CASSSRGPNTEAFF; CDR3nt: TGTGCCAGCAGCTCCAGGGGGCCGAACACTGAAGCTTTCTTT
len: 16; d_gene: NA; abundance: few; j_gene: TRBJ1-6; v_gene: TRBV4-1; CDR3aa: CASSQVWRAFNSPLHF; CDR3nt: TGCGCCAGCAGCCAAGTATGGAGAGCGTTTAATTCACCCCTCCACTTT
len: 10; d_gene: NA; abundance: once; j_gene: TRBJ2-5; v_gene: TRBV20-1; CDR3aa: CSADQEAQYF; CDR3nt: TGCAGTGCTGACCAAGAGGCCCAGTACTTC
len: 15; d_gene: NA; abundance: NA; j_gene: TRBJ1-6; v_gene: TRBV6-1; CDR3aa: CASSEFRVGNSPLHF; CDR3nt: TGTGCCAGCAGTGAATTCCGGGTTGGTAATTCACCCCTCCACTTT
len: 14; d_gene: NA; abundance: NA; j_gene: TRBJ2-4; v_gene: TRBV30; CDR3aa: CAWSFSIAKNIQYF; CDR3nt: TGTGCCTGGAGTTTCTCTATAGCCAAAAACATTCAGTACTTC
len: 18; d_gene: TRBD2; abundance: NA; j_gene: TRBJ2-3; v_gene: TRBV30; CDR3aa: CAWSLFLRGAGFTDTQYF; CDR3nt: TGTGCCTGGAGTCTTTTCCTGCGGGGAGCGGGATTTACAGATACGCAGTATTTT
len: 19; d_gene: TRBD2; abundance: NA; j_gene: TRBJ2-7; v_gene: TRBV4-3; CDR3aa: CASSQDREASGIHSYEQYF; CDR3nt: TGCGCCAGCAGCCAAGATAGGGAGGCTAGCGGGATCCACTCCTACGAGCAGTACTTC
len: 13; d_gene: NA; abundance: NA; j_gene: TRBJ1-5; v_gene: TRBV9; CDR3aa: CASSEGSYQPQHF; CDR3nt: TGTGCCAGCAGCGAGGGGTCATATCAGCCCCAGCATTTT
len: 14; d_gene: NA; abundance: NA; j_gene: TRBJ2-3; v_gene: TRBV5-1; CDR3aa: CASSLVLSTDTQYF; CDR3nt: TGCGCCAGCAGCTTGGTTCTGAGCACAGATACGCAGTATTTT
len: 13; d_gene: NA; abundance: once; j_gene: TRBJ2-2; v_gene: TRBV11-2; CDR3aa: CASSRGNTGELFF; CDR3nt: TGTGCCAGCAGCCGCGGGAACACCGGGGAGCTGTTTTTT
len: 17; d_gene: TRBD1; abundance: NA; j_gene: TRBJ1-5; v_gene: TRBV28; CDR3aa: CASVFTSGQGSNQPQHF; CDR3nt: TGTGCCAGCGTCTTTACGTCTGGACAGGGGAGCAATCAGCCCCAGCATTTT
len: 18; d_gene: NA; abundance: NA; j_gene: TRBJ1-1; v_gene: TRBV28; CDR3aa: CASSLWLSGIHLYTEAFF; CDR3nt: TGTGCCAGCAGTTTATGGTTGAGCGGGATACACCTTTATACTGAAGCTTTCTTT
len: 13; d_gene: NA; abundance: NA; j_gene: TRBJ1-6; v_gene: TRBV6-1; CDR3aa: CASSRSGRSPLHF; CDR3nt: TGTGCCAGCAGCCGATCCGGTCGTTCACCCCTCCACTTT
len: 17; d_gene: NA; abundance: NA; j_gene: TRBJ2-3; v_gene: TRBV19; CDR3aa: CASSPSFAGPSTDTQYF; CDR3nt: TGTGCCAGTAGTCCTAGTTTCGCCGGCCCTAGCACAGATACGCAGTATTTT
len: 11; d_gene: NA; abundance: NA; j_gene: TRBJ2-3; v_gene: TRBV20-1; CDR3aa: CSARDGTRLYF; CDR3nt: TGCAGTGCTAGAGACGGGACTCGGTTGTATTTT
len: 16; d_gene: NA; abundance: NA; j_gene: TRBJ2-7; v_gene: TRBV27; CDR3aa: CASSLLGDEVPYEQYF; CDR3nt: TGTGCCAGCAGTTTGCTAGGGGATGAGGTTCCCTACGAGCAGTACTTC
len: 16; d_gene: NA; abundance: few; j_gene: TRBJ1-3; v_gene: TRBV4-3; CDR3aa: CASSQEARGSGNTIYF; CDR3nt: TGCGCCAGCAGCCAAGAGGCCAGGGGCTCTGGAAACACCATATATTTT
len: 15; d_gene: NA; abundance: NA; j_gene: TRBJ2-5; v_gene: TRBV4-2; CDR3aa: CASSQEWAGRETQYF; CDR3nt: TGTGCCAGCAGCCAAGAATGGGCAGGGAGGGAGACCCAGTACTTC
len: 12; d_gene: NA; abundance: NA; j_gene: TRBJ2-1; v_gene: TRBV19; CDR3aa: CASNSGVGEQFF; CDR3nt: TGTGCCAGTAATTCGGGGGTCGGTGAGCAGTTCTTC
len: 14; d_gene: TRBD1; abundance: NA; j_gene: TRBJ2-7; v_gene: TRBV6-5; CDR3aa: CASRTGTGPYEQYF; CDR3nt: TGTGCCAGCAGAACCGGGACAGGGCCCTACGAGCAGTACTTC
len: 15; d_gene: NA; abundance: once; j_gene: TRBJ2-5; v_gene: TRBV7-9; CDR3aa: CASSRWPTFQETQYF; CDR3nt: TGTGCCAGCAGCCGATGGCCAACCTTCCAAGAGACCCAGTACTTC
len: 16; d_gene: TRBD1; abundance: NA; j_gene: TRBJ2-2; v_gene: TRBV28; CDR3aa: CASSSRQGLNTGELFF; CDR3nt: TGTGCCAGCAGTTCCCGACAGGGGCTCAACACCGGGGAGCTGTTTTTT
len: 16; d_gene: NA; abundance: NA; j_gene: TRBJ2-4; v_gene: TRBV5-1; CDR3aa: CASSEGLLTAKNIQYF; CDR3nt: TGCGCCAGCAGCGAGGGACTCTTAACGGCCAAAAACATTCAGTACTTC
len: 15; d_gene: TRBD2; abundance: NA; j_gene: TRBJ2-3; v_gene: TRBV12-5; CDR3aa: CASGLVGLAADTQYF; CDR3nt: TGTGCTAGTGGTTTGGTGGGACTAGCGGCAGATACGCAGTATTTT
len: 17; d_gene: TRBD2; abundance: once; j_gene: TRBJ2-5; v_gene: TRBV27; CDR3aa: CASSLSASGGARETQYF; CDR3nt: TGTGCCAGCAGTTTATCGGCTAGCGGGGGGGCTAGAGAGACCCAGTACTTC
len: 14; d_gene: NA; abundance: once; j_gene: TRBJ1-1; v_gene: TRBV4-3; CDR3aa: CASSQDREVAEAFF; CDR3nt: TGCGCCAGCAGCCAAGATCGGGAGGTGGCTGAAGCTTTCTTT
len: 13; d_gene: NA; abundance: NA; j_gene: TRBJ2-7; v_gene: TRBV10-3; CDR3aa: CAISGLGSHEQYF; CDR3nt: TGTGCCATCAGTGGGTTAGGGAGCCACGAGCAGTACTTC
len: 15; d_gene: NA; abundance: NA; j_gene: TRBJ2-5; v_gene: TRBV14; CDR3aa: CASSSLGSRPETQYF; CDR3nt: TGTGCCAGCAGCTCTCTAGGGAGCCGCCCAGAGACCCAGTACTTC
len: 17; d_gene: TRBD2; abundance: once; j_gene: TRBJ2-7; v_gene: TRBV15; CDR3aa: CATSRSGRDYLSYEQYF; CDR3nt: TGTGCCACCAGCAGATCGGGTCGGGACTACCTCTCCTACGAGCAGTACTTC
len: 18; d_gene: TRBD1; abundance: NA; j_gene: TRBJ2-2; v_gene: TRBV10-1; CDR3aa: CASSDQPAAGGSTGELFF; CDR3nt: TGCGCCAGCAGTGACCAACCCGCGGCAGGGGGATCAACCGGGGAGCTGTTTTTT
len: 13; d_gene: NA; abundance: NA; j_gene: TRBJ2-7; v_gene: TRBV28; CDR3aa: CASRSLPYYEQYF; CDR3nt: TGTGCCAGCAGGTCCCTGCCCTATTACGAGCAGTACTTC
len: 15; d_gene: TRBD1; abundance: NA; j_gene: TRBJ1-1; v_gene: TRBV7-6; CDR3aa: CASSLWSGGNSQAFF; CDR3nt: TGTGCCAGCAGCTTATGGTCAGGGGGCAATTCACAAGCTTTCTTT
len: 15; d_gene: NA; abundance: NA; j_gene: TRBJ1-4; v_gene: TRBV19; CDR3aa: CASSVRGFANEKLFF; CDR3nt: TGTGCCAGTAGTGTCAGGGGTTTTGCTAATGAAAAACTGTTTTTT
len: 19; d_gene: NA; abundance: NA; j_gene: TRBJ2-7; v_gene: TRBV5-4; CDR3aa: CASSSPTPGGPPNPYEQYF; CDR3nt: TGTGCCAGCAGCTCACCCACCCCCGGGGGACCCCCAAACCCCTACGAGCAGTACTTC
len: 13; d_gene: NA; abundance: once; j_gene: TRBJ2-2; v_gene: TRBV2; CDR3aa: CATTSQGTGELFF; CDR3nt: TGTGCCACCACCTCGCAGGGCACCGGGGAGCTGTTTTTT
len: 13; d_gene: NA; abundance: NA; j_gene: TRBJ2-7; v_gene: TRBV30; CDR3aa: CACVRRGTYEQYF; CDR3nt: TGTGCCTGCGTGCGAAGGGGAACCTACGAGCAGTACTTC
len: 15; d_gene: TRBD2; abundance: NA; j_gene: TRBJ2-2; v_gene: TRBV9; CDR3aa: CASSERTSGTGELFF; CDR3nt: TGTGCCAGCAGCGAACGGACTAGCGGGACCGGGGAGCTGTTTTTT
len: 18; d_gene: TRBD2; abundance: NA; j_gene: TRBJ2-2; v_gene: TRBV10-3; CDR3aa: CAISGPGTSGRLGGELFF; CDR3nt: TGTGCCATCAGTGGCCCAGGGACTAGCGGGAGACTGGGCGGGGAGCTGTTTTTT
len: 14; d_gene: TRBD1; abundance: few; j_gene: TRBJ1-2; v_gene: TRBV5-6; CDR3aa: CASSLGGQGLGYTF; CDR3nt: TGTGCCAGCAGCTTGGGTGGACAGGGGTTGGGCTACACCTTC
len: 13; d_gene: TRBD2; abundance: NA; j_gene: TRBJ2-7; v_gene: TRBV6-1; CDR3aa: CASSGTRSYEQYF; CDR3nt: TGTGCCAGCAGCGGGACTAGATCCTACGAGCAGTACTTC
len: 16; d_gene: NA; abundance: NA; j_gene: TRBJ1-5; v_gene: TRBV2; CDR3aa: CASSEGAGSRNQPQHF; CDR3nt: TGTGCCAGCAGTGAAGGGGCAGGCTCCCGCAATCAGCCCCAGCATTTT
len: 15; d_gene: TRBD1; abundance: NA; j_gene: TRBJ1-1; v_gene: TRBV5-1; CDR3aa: CATRTGLVRNTEAFF; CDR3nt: TGCGCCACCCGGACAGGGCTGGTAAGGAACACTGAAGCTTTCTTT
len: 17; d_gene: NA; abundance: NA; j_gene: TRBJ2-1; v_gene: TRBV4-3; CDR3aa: CASSRYTTRRLLNEQFF; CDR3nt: TGCGCCAGCAGCCGATACACCACGAGGCGGCTTCTCAATGAGCAGTTCTTC
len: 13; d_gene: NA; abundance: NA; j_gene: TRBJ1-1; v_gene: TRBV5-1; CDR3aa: CASRDRVNTEAFF; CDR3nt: TGCGCCAGCAGAGACAGAGTGAACACTGAAGCTTTCTTT
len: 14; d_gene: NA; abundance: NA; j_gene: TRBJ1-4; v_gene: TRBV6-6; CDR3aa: CASRTSDRQEKLFF; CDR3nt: TGTGCCAGCAGAACCTCCGACAGACAAGAAAAACTGTTTTTT
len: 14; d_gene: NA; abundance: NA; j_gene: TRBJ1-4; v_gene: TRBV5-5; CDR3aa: CASSLVAGDEKLFF; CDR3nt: TGTGCCAGCAGCTTAGTCGCAGGGGATGAAAAACTGTTTTTT
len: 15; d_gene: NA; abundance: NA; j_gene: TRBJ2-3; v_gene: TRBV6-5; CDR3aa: CASSPLAQPTDTQYF; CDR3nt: TGTGCCAGCAGCCCACTAGCACAGCCTACAGATACGCAGTATTTT
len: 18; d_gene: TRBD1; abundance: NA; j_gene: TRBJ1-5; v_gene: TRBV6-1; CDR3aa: CASSEGRGGAYSNQPQHF; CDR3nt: TGTGCCAGCAGTGAAGGCAGAGGGGGCGCCTATAGCAATCAGCCCCAGCATTTT
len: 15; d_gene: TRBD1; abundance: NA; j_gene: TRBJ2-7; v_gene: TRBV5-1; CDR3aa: CASRGPGQGTYEQYF; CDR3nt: TGCGCCAGCAGAGGACCGGGACAGGGAACCTACGAGCAGTACTTC
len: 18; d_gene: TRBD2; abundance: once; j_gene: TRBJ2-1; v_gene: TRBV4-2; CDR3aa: CASSQVLRAGGLKDEQFF; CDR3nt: TGTGCCAGCAGCCAAGTCCTGCGTGCGGGGGGGCTTAAGGATGAGCAGTTCTTC
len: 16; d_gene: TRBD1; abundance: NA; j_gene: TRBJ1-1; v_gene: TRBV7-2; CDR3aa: CASSHPRTGRNTEAFF; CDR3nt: TGTGCCAGCAGCCATCCCAGGACAGGACGGAACACTGAAGCTTTCTTT
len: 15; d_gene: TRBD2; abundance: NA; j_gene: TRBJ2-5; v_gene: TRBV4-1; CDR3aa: CASSRGGTFRETQYF; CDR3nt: TGCGCCAGCAGCCGCGGGGGGACCTTCCGAGAGACCCAGTACTTC
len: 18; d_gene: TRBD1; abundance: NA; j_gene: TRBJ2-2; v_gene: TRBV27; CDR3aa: CASSLKGDRVRDTGELFF; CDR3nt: TGTGCCAGCAGTTTAAAGGGAGACAGGGTGAGGGACACCGGGGAGCTGTTTTTT
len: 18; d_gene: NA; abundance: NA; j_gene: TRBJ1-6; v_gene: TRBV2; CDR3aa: CASSDSPYTSSYNSPLHF; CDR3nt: TGTGCCAGCAGTGACAGTCCGTATACCAGCTCCTATAATTCACCCCTCCACTTT
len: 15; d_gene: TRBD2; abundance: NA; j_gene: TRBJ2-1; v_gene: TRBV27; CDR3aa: CASSISLAGYNEQFF; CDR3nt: TGTGCCAGCAGTATCAGCTTAGCGGGGTACAATGAGCAGTTCTTC
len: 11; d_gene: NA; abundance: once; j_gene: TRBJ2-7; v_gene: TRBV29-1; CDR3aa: CSVAGHYEQYF; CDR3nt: TGCAGCGTTGCGGGACACTACGAGCAGTACTTC
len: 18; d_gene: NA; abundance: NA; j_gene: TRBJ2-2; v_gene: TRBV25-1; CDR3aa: CASSELSLPITSSGELFF; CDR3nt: TGTGCCAGCAGTGAATTGTCCCTCCCCATCACCTCGAGCGGGGAGCTGTTTTTT
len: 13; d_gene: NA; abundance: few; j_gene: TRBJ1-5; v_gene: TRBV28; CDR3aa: CASNQGPNQPQHF; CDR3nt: TGTGCCAGCAACCAGGGCCCCAATCAGCCCCAGCATTTT